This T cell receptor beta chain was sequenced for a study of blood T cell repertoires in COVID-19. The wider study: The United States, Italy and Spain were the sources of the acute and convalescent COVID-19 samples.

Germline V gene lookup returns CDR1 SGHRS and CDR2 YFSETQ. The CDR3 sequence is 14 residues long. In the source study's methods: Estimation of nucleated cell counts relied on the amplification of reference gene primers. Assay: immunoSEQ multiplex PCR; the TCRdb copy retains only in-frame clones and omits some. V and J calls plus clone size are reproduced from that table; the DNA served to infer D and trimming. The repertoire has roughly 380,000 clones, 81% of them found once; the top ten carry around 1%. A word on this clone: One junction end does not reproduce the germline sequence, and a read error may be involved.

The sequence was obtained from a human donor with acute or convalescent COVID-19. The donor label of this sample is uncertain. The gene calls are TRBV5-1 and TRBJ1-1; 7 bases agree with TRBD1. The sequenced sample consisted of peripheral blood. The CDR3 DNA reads TGCGCCACCAGCTACACCGGGACAGCCGGTTTGGCTTTCTTT. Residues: CATSYTGTAGLAFF. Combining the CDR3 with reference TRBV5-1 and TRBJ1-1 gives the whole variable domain KAGVTQTPRYLIKTRGQQVTLSCSPISGHRSVSWYQQTPGQGLQFLFEYFSETQRNKGNFPGRFSGRQFSNSRSEMNVSTLELGDSALYLCATSYTGTAGLAFFGQGTRLTVV.